The rows below give T cell receptor beta chains drawn from one sample of a study of blood T cell repertoires in COVID-19. Measured with immunoSEQ multiplex PCR; TCRdb has only the in-frame clones, and not every one. Here the sample spans about 200,000 clones, roughly 80% being singletons. The sequenced sample was peripheral blood. These receptors were obtained from a human donor in a cohort sampled during active COVID-19. Both conserved end residues are part of each CDR3. The order of the fields is J gene, V gene, D gene, clone size, CDR3 DNA, CDR3 protein. The D gene is left open where the match is weak. Clone sizes are given selectively: once, few, many, or a class where the clone is expanded.

>TRBJ2-1|TRBV27|TRBD2|.
TGTGCCAGCAGCGGAAATCTAGCGGGAGTGAATGAGCAGTTCTTC
CASSGNLAGVNEQFF
>TRBJ1-2|TRBV27|TRBD1|.
TGTGCCAGCAGTTTGGGGACAGGGAACTATGGCTACACCTTC
CASSLGTGNYGYTF
>TRBJ1-1|TRBV11-2|.|.
TGTGCCAGCAGCTTCGGACTGGCGAACACTGAAGCTTTCTTT
CASSFGLANTEAFF
>TRBJ2-7|TRBV11-2|TRBD2|.
TGTGCCAGCAGCCCGGGACTACCCAACGAGCAGTACTTC
CASSPGLPNEQYF
>TRBJ1-1|TRBV5-1|TRBD1|.
TGCGCCAGCAGCGTCGACAGGGGTGAAGCTTTCTTT
CASSVDRGEAFF
>TRBJ2-7|TRBV5-4|.|.
TGTGCCAGCAGCTCCCCCGCCGGGAGAGAGCAGTACTTC
CASSSPAGREQYF
>TRBJ2-3|TRBV5-1|TRBD2|.
TGCGCCAGCAGCCCCCGTCTACTAGCGGGTGGTAATGCAGATACGCAGTATTTT
CASSPRLLAGGNADTQYF
>TRBJ1-1|TRBV6-5|.|.
TGTGCCAGCAGTTACCGGACAGAGAACACTGAAGCTTTCTTT
CASSYRTENTEAFF
>TRBJ2-7|TRBV4-2|TRBD1|.
TGTGCCAGCAGCCAAGCCACGAACAGGGGAAGGGACGAGCAGTACTTC
CASSQATNRGRDEQYF
>TRBJ1-5|TRBV10-1|.|.
TGCGCCAGCAGTGAGGAGGGACAACTGTATAGCAATCAGCCCCAGCATTTT
CASSEEGQLYSNQPQHF
>TRBJ2-2|TRBV3-1/TRBV3-2|TRBD1|.
TGTGCCAGCAGCCAGCGCAGGGGGCCGCGGACCGGGGAGCTGTTTTTT
CASSQRRGPRTGELFF
>TRBJ1-1|TRBV4-1|.|.
TGCGCCAGCAGCCAACGAGGGTCTCCGGCTTTCTTT
CASSQRGSPAFF
>TRBJ2-1|TRBV19|TRBD2|.
TGTGCCAGTAGTCAGAAGGTAGCGGGAGATCGAGGTGAGCAGTTCTTC
CASSQKVAGDRGEQFF
>TRBJ2-3|TRBV4-2|TRBD2|.
TGTGCCAGCAGCCAAGCAGCGGGGGGGCCAGATACGCAGTATTTT
CASSQAAGGPDTQYF
>TRBJ1-6|TRBV20-1|.|.
TGCAGTGCTAGTAGCGGGACGGCTTCACCCCTCCACTTT
CSASSGTASPLHF
>TRBJ2-7|TRBV6-6|TRBD1|once
TGTGCCAGCAGGGGGGGGACAGGGAGCTACGAGCAGTACTTC
CASRGGTGSYEQYF
>TRBJ2-2|TRBV5-1|.|.
TGCGCCAGCGGGGGACAGAACACCGGGGAGCTGTTTTTT
CASGGQNTGELFF
>TRBJ2-1|TRBV7-9|TRBD2|.
TGTGCCGGAGCGGGACGACGGTTGGATGAGCAGTTCTTC
CAGAGRRLDEQFF
>TRBJ1-1|TRBV19|.|once
TGTGCCAGTAGTATTAGGGGGAGTGCTTTCTTT
CASSIRGSAFF
>TRBJ2-7|TRBV7-2|.|.
TGTGCCAGCAGCTTAGGTATGGGGGCGTCCGGGTACGAGCAGTACTTC
CASSLGMGASGYEQYF
>TRBJ2-7|TRBV19|TRBD1|.
TGTGCCAGTAGTAAGGGACAGGGGAGAGTCTACGAGCAGTACTTC
CASSKGQGRVYEQYF
>TRBJ1-1|TRBV7-2|TRBD1|.
TGTGCCAGCAGCTCACAGGGGGCTTATACTGAAGCTTTCTTT
CASSSQGAYTEAFF
>TRBJ2-2|TRBV2|.|few
TGTGCCAGCACCAAGGGGACATTAGCCGGGGAGCTGTTTTTT
CASTKGTLAGELFF
>TRBJ2-1|TRBV3-1/TRBV3-2|TRBD2|.
TGTGCCAGCAGCCAAGGACTAGCGGTAATCTACAATGAGCAGTTCTTC
CASSQGLAVIYNEQFF
>TRBJ2-2|TRBV6-5|TRBD1|once
TGTGCCAGCAATAACAGGGGGCGGAACGGGGAGCTGTTTTTT
CASNNRGRNGELFF
>TRBJ2-3|TRBV10-3|TRBD1|.
TGTGCCATCAGTTCTACAGGGGGTTGGAGCACAGATACGCAGTATTTT
CAISSTGGWSTDTQYF
>TRBJ1-5|TRBV15|.|.
TGTGCCACCAGCAATCCAGATCCGAGCAATCAGCCCCAGCATTTT
CATSNPDPSNQPQHF
>TRBJ1-1|TRBV7-6|.|.
TGTGCCAGCAGCTTAGTGACTGAAGCTGAAGCTTTCTTT
CASSLVTEAEAFF
>TRBJ2-1|TRBV24-1|TRBD1|.
TGTGCCACCAGTGATTCAGGGACAGGGGATAGCGATGAGCAGTTCTTC
CATSDSGTGDSDEQFF
>TRBJ1-1|TRBV27|.|.
TGTGCCAGCAGAAACAGCGGGGCGGGCCGCCGCACTGAAGCTTTCTTT
CASRNSGAGRRTEAFF
>TRBJ2-5|TRBV20-1|.|.
TGCAGTGCTAGCAGGGAAGAGACCCAGTACTTC
CSASREETQYF
>TRBJ1-1|TRBV27|TRBD1|.
TGTGCCAGCAGAAACAACAGGGGCACTGAAGCTTTCTTT
CASRNNRGTEAFF
>TRBJ2-5|TRBV7-6|TRBD1|.
TGTGCCAGCAGCCCCCTGGACAGGGTAGGCGAGACCCAGTACTTC
CASSPLDRVGETQYF
>TRBJ1-6|TRBV3-1/TRBV3-2|.|.
TGTGCCAGCAGCCAAGTAGGTGGGGGCGCAGGTTCACCCCTCCACTTT
CASSQVGGGAGSPLHF
>TRBJ1-5|TRBV21-1|.|.
TGTGCCAGCAGTCCAATTTGTGGGGGCGGCCAGCCCCAGCATTTT
CASSPICGGGQPQHF
>TRBJ1-2|TRBV7-9|.|few
TGTGCCAGCAGCAGACAGATCAAGTATGGCTACACCTTC
CASSRQIKYGYTF
>TRBJ1-2|TRBV18|.|.
TGTGCCAGCTCACCGTCAGGGGTTTTCTATGGCTACACCTTC
CASSPSGVFYGYTF
>TRBJ2-1|TRBV5-1|.|.
TGCGCCAGCAGCATAAGCAGCGGCTACAATGAGCAGTTCTTC
CASSISSGYNEQFF
>TRBJ1-2|TRBV6-5|.|.
TGTGCCAGCAGAGCCCCGGGGGGGCCTTATGGCTACACCTTC
CASRAPGGPYGYTF
>TRBJ2-7|TRBV30|.|.
TGTGCCTGGAGTGTTGAGGACAGCGCCTACGAGCAGTACTTC
CAWSVEDSAYEQYF
>TRBJ2-2|TRBV5-1|.|.
TGCGCCAGCCATGTGAGTGGCGGGGAGCTGTTTTTT
CASHVSGGELFF
>TRBJ2-3|TRBV28|.|once
TGTGCCAGCAGTTTATCCCTCAGCGGAGATACGCAGTATTTT
CASSLSLSGDTQYF
>TRBJ2-2|TRBV10-3|TRBD1|few
TGTGCCATCAGTTACACCGACAGGGGGCTCAGCGGGGAGCTGTTTTTT
CAISYTDRGLSGELFF
>TRBJ1-5|TRBV18|.|.
TGTGCCAGCTCACCGGCGGGACCCCGAAGCAATCAGCCCCAGCATTTT
CASSPAGPRSNQPQHF
>TRBJ1-2|TRBV6-5|.|.
TGTGCCAGCAGTTACTCGTTGAGCTATGGCTACACCTTC
CASSYSLSYGYTF